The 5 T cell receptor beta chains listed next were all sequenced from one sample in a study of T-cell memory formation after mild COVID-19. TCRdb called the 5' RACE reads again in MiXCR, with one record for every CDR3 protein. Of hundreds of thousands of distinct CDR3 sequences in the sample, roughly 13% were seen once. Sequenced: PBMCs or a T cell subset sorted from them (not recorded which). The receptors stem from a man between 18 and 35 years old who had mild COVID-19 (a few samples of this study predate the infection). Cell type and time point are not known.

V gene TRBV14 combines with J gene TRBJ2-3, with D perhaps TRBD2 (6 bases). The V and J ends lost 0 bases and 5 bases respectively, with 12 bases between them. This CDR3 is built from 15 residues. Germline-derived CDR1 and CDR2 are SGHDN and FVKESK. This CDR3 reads CASSQDSPGGDTQYF. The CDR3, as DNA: TGTGCCAGCAGCCAAGATAGCCCCGGGGGAGATACGCAGTATTTT.

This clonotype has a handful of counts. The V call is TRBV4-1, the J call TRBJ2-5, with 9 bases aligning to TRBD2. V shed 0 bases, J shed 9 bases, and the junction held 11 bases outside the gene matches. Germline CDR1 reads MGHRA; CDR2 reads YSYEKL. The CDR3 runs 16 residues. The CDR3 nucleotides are TGCGCCAGCAGCCAAGAGTCCCTAGCGGGGCCCTCGGCCCAGTACTTC. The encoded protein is CASSQESLAGPSAQYF.

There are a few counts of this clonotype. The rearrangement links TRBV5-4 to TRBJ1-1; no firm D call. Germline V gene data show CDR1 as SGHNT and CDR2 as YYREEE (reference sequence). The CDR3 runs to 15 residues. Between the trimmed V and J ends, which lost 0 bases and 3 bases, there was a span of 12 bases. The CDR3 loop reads CASSLEKAFDTEAFF. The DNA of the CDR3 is TGTGCCAGCAGCTTGGAAAAGGCCTTTGACACTGAAGCTTTCTTT.

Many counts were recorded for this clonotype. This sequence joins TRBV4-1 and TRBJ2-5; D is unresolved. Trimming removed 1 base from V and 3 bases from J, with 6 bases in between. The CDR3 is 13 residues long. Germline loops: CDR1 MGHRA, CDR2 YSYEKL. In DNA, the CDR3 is TGCGCCAGCAGCCAAGTAGTAAAAGAGACCCAGTACTTC. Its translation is CASSQVVKETQYF.

CDR3 sequence (DNA): TGTGCCAGCAGCACTACCCGGGACAGCTTATTCTATGGCTACACCTTC. Translation gives CASSTTRDSLFYGYTF. This sequence joins TRBV5-5 and TRBJ1-2; 7 nucleotides agree with TRBD1. The CDR3 spans 16 residues. Looked up from germline, CDR1 is SGHKS and CDR2 is YYEKEE (reference sequence). The J segment lost 4 bases and the V segment lost 4 bases, leaving 13 bases of the junction unmatched.